The clone carrying this TCR beta chain occurred a few times. In germline, CDR1 is SGHNT, CDR2 YYREEE (reference sequence). V was shortened by 5 bases and J by 0 bases, with 9 bases between the two germline ends. The CDR3 totals 14 residues. The sample is drawn from a study of human T cells and chemical hapten exposure. TCRdb called the RACE reads again in MiXCR, with one record for every CDR3 protein. In the table there are about 110,000 distinct CDR3 sequences, about 34% of which are singletons. Documented time point: patch test 3, about 24 weeks after DPC sensitization. Treatment given: therapeutic diphenylcyclopropenone sensitization with weekly scalp DPC.

Material: whole blood, obtained in connection with sensitization to the hapten diphenylcyclopropenone (DPC). This clonotype originated in a man aged 35-49 years with alopecia areata. Some clones in this sample may be carry-over from other donors' samples. The chain carries TRBV5-4 and TRBJ2-1; D uncertain. The DNA of the CDR3 is TGTGCCAGCAGAACTGATAGCTCCTACAATGAGCAGTTCTTC. Translated, it gives CASRTDSSYNEQFF.